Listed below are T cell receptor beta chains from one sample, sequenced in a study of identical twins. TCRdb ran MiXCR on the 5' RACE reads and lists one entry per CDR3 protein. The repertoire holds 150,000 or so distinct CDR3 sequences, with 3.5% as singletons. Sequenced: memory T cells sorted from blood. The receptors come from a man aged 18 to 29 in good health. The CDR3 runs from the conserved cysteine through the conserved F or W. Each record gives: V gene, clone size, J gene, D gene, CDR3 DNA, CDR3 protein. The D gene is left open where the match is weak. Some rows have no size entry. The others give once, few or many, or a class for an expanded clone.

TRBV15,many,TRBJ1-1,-,TGTGCCACCAGCGCCCGAAAGGGAGGAGGGACGGGCACTGAAGCTTTCTTT,CATSARKGGGTGTEAFF
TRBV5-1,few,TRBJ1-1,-,TGCGCCAGCAGCTTGCGGCCCGGGTACAGCACTGAAGCTTTCTTT,CASSLRPGYSTEAFF
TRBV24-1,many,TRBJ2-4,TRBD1,TGTGCCACCAGTGCCCCGGACAGGGGGGACATTCAGTACTTC,CATSAPDRGDIQYF
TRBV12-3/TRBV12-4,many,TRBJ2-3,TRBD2,TGTGCCAGCACACTCGGGTGGGGGACTAGCGGGCTTACAGATACGCAGTATTTT,CASTLGWGTSGLTDTQYF
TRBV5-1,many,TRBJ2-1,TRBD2,TGCGCCAGCAGCTTGCGGATTGCTAGCGGGAACATAAATTACAATGAGCAGTTCTTC,CASSLRIASGNINYNEQFF
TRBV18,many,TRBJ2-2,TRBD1,TGTGCCAGCTCACCGCCTAAAGGGGGCGCGAACACCGGGGAGCTGTTTTTT,CASSPPKGGANTGELFF
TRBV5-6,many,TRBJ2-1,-,TGTGCCAGCAGCTCGGGTTGGGGTATAGCGGCCAATGAGCAGTTCTTC,CASSSGWGIAANEQFF
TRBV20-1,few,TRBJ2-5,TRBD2,TGCAGTGCTAGAGAGACTAGCGGGAGACTGTTGGAGACCCAGTACTTC,CSARETSGRLLETQYF
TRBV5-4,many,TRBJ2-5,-,TGTGCCAGCGGCACCGGAGGGCAAGAGACCCAGTACTTC,CASGTGGQETQYF
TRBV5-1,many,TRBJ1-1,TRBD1,TGCGCCAGCAGCTTGGGTTCAGGGGGGGGAACTGAAGCTTTCTTT,CASSLGSGGGTEAFF
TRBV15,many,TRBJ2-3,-,TGTGCCACCAGCAGAGATCTCACTACCTATAGCACAGATACGCAGTATTTT,CATSRDLTTYSTDTQYF
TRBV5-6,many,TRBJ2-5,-,TGTGCCAGCAGATACGACAAGGATTATACCTTC,CASRYDKDYTF
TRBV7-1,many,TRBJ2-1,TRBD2,TGTGCCAGCAGCTCACGGACTAGCGGGAGACAACGATTGACCTTAAGCTCCTACAATGAGCAGTTCTTC,CASSSRTSGRQRLTLSSYNEQFF
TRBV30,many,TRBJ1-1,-,TGTGCCTGTACTTACGGGGGGGCGGCTTTCTTT,CACTYGGAAFF
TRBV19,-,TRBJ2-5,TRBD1,TGTGCCAGTAGTCCTTGGACAGGGATAGAGACCCAGTACTTC,CASSPWTGIETQYF
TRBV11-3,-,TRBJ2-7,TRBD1,TGTGCCAGCAGCCGCGACAGGGGTCGGGAGCAGTACTTC,CASSRDRGREQYF
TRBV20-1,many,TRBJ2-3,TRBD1,TGCAGTGCTCGCAGGGCGGGACAGGGTACAGATACGCAGTATTTT,CSARRAGQGTDTQYF
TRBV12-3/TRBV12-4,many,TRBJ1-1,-,TGTGCCAGCATCCGTCGGGCCGGCACTGAAGCTTTCTTT,CASIRRAGTEAFF
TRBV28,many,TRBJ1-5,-,TGTGCCAGCAGGATGCCCGAGGGCAATCAGCCCCAGCATTTT,CASRMPEGNQPQHF
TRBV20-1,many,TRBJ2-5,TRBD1,TGCAGTGCAAACGCCGGGACAGCCGGGGAGACCCAGTACTTC,CSANAGTAGETQYF
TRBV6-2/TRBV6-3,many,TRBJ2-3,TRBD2,TGTGCCTGCGGACTAGGACCAGATACGCAGTATTTT,CACGLGPDTQYF
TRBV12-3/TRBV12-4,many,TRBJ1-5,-,TGTGCCAGCAGTTTCAGGGGAAGGAATCAGCCCCAGCATTTT,CASSFRGRNQPQHF
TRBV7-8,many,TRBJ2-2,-,TGTGCCAGCAGCTTCCAGGGGCTGAACACCGGGGAGCTGTTTTTT,CASSFQGLNTGELFF